The sequence of this T cell receptor (beta chain) was determined in a study of beta chain features in type 1 diabetes. Turning to the study itself: The patient and healthy donor groups were comparable for age, gender and cell yields.

V lost 5 bases and J lost 5, with 22 bases in between. This CDR3 has 17 amino acids. Looked up from germline, CDR1 is LNHNV and CDR2 is YYDKDF (reference sequence). Expressed TCRB transcripts got sequenced, as all isolated RNA was reverse transcribed. Sequenced naive, central memory and regulatory T cell samples produced an average of about 3.57 million reads. Sequencing used immunoSEQ multiplex PCR; TCRdb keeps in-frame clones, though not all of them. The data show roughly 730,000 clones, 13% seen once. Study results and limitations: Patients' naive, central memory and regulatory TCRB repertoires appeared more alike than those of healthy donors. When Type 1 diabetes patients were examined, their TCRB CDR3s proved moderately but significantly shorter in all four CD4+ subsets.

A word on this clone: Its specificity is not known.

Researchers reported sorting CD4+ naive, central memory, regulatory and stem cell-like memory cells via CD45RO/CCR7/CD25/CD127/CD95/CD27. Sequencing input: naive CD4+ T cells from blood. This TCR was sampled from a man aged 18 to 30 with type 1 diabetes. The chain joins TRBV15 to TRBJ1-5, with TRBD1 as a possible D gene (6 bases). This chain's CDR3 is CATSGDTWLGGDQPQHF. The CDR3 DNA sequence: TGTGCCACCAGCGGGGACACATGGTTGGGAGGGGATCAGCCCCAGCATTTT.